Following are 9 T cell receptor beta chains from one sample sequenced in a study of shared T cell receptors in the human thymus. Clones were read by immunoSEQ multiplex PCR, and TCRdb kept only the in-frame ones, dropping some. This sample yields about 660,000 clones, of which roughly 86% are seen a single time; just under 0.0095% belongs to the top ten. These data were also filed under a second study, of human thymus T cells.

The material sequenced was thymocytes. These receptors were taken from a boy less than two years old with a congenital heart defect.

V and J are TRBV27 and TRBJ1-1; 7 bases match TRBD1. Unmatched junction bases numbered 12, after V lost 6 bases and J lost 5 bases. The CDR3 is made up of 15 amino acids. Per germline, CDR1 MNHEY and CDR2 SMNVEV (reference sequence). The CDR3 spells CASRPTDRVSTEAFF. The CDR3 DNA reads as TGTGCCAGCAGACCGACCGACAGGGTGAGTACTGAAGCTTTCTTT.

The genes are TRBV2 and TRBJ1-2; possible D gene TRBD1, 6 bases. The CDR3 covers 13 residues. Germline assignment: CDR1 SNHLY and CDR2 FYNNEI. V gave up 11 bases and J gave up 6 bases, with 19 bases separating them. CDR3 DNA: TGTGCCGAAACAGGGTTCACGAGAGATGGCTACACCTTC. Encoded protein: CAETGFTRDGYTF. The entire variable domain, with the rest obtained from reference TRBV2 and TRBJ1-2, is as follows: EPEVTQTPSHQVTQMGQEVILRCVPISNHLYFYWYRQILGQKVEFLVSFYNNEISEKSEIFDDQFSVERPDGSNFTLKIRSTKLEDSAMYFCAETGFTRDGYTFGSGTRLTVV.

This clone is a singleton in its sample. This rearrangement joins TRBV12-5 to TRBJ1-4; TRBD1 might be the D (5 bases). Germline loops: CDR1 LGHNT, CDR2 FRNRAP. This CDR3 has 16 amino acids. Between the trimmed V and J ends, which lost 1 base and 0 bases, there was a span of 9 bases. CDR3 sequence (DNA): TGTGCTAGTGGTTTGGGTGACAGCGCAACTAATGAAAAACTGTTTTTT. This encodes CASGLGDSATNEKLFF.

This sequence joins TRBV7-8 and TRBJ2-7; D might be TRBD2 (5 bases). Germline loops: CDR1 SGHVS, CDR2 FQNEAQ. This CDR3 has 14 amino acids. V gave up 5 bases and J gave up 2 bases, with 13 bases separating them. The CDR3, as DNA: TGTGCCAGCAGCCCCGGGCGGGCCGCCTACGAGCAGTACTTC. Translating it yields CASSPGRAAYEQYF.

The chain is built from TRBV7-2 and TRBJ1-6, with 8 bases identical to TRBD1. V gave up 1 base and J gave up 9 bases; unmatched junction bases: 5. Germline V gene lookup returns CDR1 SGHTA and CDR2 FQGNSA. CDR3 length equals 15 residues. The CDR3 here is CASSLGTGSISPLHF. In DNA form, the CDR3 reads TGTGCCAGCAGCTTAGGGACAGGGAGCATTTCACCCCTCCACTTT.

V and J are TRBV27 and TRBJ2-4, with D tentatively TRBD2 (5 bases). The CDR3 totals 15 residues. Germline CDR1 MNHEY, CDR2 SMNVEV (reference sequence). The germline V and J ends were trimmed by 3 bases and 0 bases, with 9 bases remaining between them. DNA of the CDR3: TGTGCCAGCAGTTTCGGGGAGCCAGCCAAAAACATTCAGTACTTC. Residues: CASSFGEPAKNIQYF.

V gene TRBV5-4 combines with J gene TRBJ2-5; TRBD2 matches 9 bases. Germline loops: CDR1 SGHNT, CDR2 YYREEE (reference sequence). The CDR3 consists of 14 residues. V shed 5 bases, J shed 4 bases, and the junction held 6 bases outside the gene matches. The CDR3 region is CASRWGGRGETQYF. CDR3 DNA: TGTGCCAGCAGGTGGGGCGGGAGGGGAGAGACCCAGTACTTC.

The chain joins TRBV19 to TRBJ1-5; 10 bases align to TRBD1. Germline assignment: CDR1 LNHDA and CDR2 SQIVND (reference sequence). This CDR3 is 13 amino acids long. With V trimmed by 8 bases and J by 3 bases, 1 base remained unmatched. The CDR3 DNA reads TGTGCCAGTGGGACAGGGGTCAATCAGCCCCAGCATTTT. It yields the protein CASGTGVNQPQHF.

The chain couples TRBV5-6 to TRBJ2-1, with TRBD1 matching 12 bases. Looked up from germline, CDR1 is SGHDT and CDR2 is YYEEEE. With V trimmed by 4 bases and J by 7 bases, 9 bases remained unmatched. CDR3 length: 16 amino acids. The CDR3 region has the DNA TGTGCCAGCAGCCAGCAACCGGGACAGGGGGCTAATGAGCAGTTCTTC. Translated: CASSQQPGQGANEQFF.